Listed below are T cell receptor beta chains from one sample, sequenced in a study of shared T cell receptors in the human thymus. Profiling relied on immunoSEQ multiplex PCR, and the TCRdb table lists in-frame clones only, not all of them. The repertoire consists of hundreds of thousands of clones, with around 89% occurring once and the leading ten covering 0.01%. The sample was also reused in another study, on human thymus T cells.

Sequencing was done on a sample of thymocytes. These receptors were taken from a boy under three years old with a congenital heart defect. Each CDR3 is given with its conserved first and last residue.

CDR3 protein,V gene,J gene
CASSVMPTNLGLAGSNEQFF,TRBV27,TRBJ2-1
CASSNTPRLGDGYTF,TRBV6-5,TRBJ1-2
CSASAQETQYF,TRBV20-1,TRBJ2-5
CASSSPGQGNEKLFF,TRBV5-6,TRBJ1-4
CASSRGGNTEAFF,TRBV2,TRBJ1-1
CASSQDRQGAYEQYF,TRBV4-3,TRBJ2-7
CATSRGQGSGNTIYF,TRBV15,TRBJ1-3
CASSLGRIYEQYF,TRBV28,-
CASSPGLAGVRSSYNEQFF,TRBV2,TRBJ2-1
CASSPRPPLAGKETQYF,TRBV4-1,TRBJ2-5
CASSYRDSTYEQYF,TRBV6-5,TRBJ2-7
CASNTRDRAYEQYF,TRBV6-6,TRBJ2-7
CASNQQGAEAGGIFNEQFF,TRBV19,TRBJ2-1
CASSLVGRGADTQYF,TRBV5-1,TRBJ2-3
CAISRQGWGTYNEQFF,TRBV10-3,TRBJ2-1
CASSLTWGKGEQYF,TRBV11-2,TRBJ2-7
CASSGLQGWNGYTF,TRBV5-6,TRBJ1-2
CASTPPRGGGNEQFF,TRBV19,TRBJ2-1
CATSKQGATDYGYTF,TRBV15,TRBJ1-2
CASSLDGQRSGNTIYF,TRBV7-6,TRBJ1-3
CASSPEGRADTQYF,TRBV7-2,TRBJ2-3
CASSLGGQYNQPQHF,TRBV5-8,TRBJ1-5
CASSLGGRGEAFF,TRBV5-6,TRBJ1-1
CASSISTSGGAGYEQYF,TRBV19,TRBJ2-7
CATSRDELAGGRGTGELFF,TRBV15,TRBJ2-2
CASSYSRTSLSNEQFF,TRBV6-5,TRBJ2-1
CASSHLTEAFF,TRBV2,TRBJ1-1
CASSLDRDEAFF,TRBV7-2,TRBJ1-1
CASSLRAGNPNNTEAFF,TRBV7-6,TRBJ1-1
CAIRGLAAEETQYF,TRBV10-3,TRBJ2-5
CASSLGFRGAKLITEAFF,TRBV5-8,TRBJ1-1
CASSALAGVLQFF,TRBV27,TRBJ2-1
CASSPSRALSYEQYF,TRBV18,TRBJ2-7
CASSPGTDKGTEAFF,TRBV6-5,TRBJ1-1
CASSLAGGPSGTDTQYF,TRBV27,TRBJ2-3
CASGGDTDTQYF,TRBV5-5,TRBJ2-3
CATSRAGRGVRYNEQFF,TRBV15,TRBJ2-1
CASSLAASGRAGELFF,TRBV7-9,TRBJ2-2
CASSSTTSGNDYEQYF,TRBV7-9,TRBJ2-7
CASSPHMGGEGGTDTQYF,TRBV7-3,TRBJ2-3
CASSEVEGPAYEQYF,TRBV2,TRBJ2-7
CASSSLAGVIDEQFF,TRBV10-2,TRBJ2-1
CSVGAGNYSYNEQFF,TRBV29-1,TRBJ2-1
CASSLDRQGLHF,TRBV5-4,TRBJ1-5
CASSLWGQSPGDYGYTF,TRBV28,TRBJ1-2
CASSLRLAGDTQYF,TRBV7-9,TRBJ2-3
CASSFRGLARGSTDTQYF,TRBV5-1,TRBJ2-3
CASSLSQRPQTDTQYF,TRBV27,TRBJ2-3
CASSPPGLAGGLNEQYF,TRBV27,TRBJ2-7
CASSASPGLEGRYNEQFF,TRBV6-4,TRBJ2-1
CASSLEWGEDTQYF,TRBV7-2,TRBJ2-3
CASSGEREGSEQFF,TRBV9,TRBJ2-1